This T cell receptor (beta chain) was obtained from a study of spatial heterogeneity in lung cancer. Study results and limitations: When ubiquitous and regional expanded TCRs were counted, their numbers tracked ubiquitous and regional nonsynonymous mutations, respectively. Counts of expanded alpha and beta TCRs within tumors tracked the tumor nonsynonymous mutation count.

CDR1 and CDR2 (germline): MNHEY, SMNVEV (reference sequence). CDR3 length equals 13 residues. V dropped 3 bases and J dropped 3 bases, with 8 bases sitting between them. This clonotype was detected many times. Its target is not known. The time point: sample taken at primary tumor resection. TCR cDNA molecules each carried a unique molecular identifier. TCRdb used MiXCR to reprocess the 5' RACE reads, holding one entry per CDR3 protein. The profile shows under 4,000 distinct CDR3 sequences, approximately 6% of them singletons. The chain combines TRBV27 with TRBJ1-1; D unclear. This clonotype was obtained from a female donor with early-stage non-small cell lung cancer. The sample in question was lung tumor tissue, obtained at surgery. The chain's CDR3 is CASSLLIDTEAFF. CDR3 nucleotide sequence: TGTGCCAGCAGTTTGTTGATCGACACTGAAGCTTTCTTT.